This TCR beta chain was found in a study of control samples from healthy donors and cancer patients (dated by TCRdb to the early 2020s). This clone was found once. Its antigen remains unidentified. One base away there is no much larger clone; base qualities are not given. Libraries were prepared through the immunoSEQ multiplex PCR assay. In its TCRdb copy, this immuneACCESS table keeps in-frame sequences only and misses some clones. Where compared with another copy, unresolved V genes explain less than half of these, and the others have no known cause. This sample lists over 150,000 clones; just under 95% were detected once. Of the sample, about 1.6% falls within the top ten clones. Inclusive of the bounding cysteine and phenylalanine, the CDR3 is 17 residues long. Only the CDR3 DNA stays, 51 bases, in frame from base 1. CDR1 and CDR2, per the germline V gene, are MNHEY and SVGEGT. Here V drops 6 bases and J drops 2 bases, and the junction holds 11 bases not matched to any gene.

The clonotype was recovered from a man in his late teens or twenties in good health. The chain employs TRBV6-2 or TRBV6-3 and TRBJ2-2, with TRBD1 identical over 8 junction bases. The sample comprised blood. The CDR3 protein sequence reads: CASSHVPGTGNTGELFF. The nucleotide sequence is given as TGTGCCAGCAGCCACGTACCCGGGACAGGAAACACCGGGGAGCTGTTTTTT.